These 29 T cell receptor beta chains were all obtained from the same sample, sequenced in a study of neurological immune-mediated disorders. In TCRdb, the 5' RACE reads were re-called with MiXCR into one record per CDR3 protein. The sample has tens of thousands of distinct CDR3 sequences, 4% to 5.5% seen once; the top ten hold 5.5% to 6.5%. The specimen was PBMCs. Every receptor here comes from a woman aged 55-70 years with multiple sclerosis.

This clonotype was counted between two and nine times. The conserved phenylalanine or tryptophan normally closing the CDR3 is absent here, so this likely arose from a read error. The rearrangement joins TRBV5-1 to TRBJ2-5; 14 bases match TRBD2. Germline-derived CDR1 and CDR2 are SGHRS and YFSETQ. The CDR3 sequence is 17 residues long. Losses at the gene ends were 1 base for V and 0 bases for J; bases not matched to a gene: 2. CDR3 sequence reads: CASSLRLAGGYQETQYI. In DNA, the CDR3 is TGCGCCAGCAGCTTGCGACTAGCGGGGGGGTACCAAGAGACCCAGTACATC.

This clonotype has more than one count but fewer than ten. This chain joins TRBV28 and TRBJ1-6, with D hard to call. The CDR3 extends over 18 amino acids. CDR1 MDHEN and CDR2 SYDVKM come from the germline V gene. The V gene lost 3 bases and the J gene lost 0 bases, with 15 bases spanning the gap. DNA for the CDR3: TGTGCCAGCAGTTTCCAAGGAATCCGCCGCTCCTATAATTCACCCCTCCACTTT. Its protein product is CASSFQGIRRSYNSPLHF.

At least ten counts were recorded for this clonotype. This rearrangement joins TRBV5-1 to TRBJ2-5, with D maybe TRBD1 (5 bases). Trimming stripped 1 base from V and 4 bases from J, with 14 bases between. CDR3 length equals 15 residues. Germline CDR1 and CDR2: SGHRS and YFSETQ. The CDR3, as DNA: TGCGCCAGCAGCTTGCCCCGGCAGGGCGGAGAGACCCAGTACTTC. Amino acids: CASSLPRQGGETQYF.

This clonotype came up many times. V usage is TRBV20-1 and J usage is TRBJ1-2; 8 nucleotides align to TRBD1. With 4 bases clipped from V and 5 bases from J, the junction kept 6 bases outside the gene matches. CDR1 and CDR2 (germline): DFQATT, SNEGSKA (reference sequence). CDR3 size: 13 residues. The CDR3, as DNA: TGCAGTGCTAAGGACAGGGCTGGTTATGGCTACACCTTC. Encoded protein: CSAKDRAGYGYTF.

This clonotype was counted at least ten times. The genes are TRBV20-1 and TRBJ2-1; no reliable D call. Per the germline V gene, CDR1 is DFQATT and CDR2 is SNEGSKA (reference sequence). The CDR3 covers 11 residues. Trimming left V 5 bases short and J 9 bases short, with 11 bases between. CDR3 loop: CSALRFPEQFF. For the CDR3, the DNA is TGCAGTGCTCTCCGATTCCCTGAGCAGTTCTTC.

There are many counts of this clonotype. The chain uses TRBV7-2 and TRBJ2-2, with 9 nucleotides matching TRBD1. V gave up 5 bases and J gave up 4 bases; unmatched junction bases: 5. The CDR3 is 15 residues long. Germline-derived CDR1 and CDR2 are SGHTA and FQGNSA. The DNA for the CDR3 is TGTGCCAGCAGCGTCCAGACAGGGGGCACCGGGGAGCTGTTTTTT. It encodes CASSVQTGGTGELFF.

This clonotype was seen repeatedly, ten times or more. The chain joins TRBV9 to TRBJ2-3, with TRBD2 as a possible D gene (5 bases). Per the germline V gene, CDR1 is SGDLS and CDR2 is YYNGEE. The ends were cut back, 0 bases at V and 4 bases at J, with 12 bases in the middle. CDR3 length: 15 residues. Here the CDR3 reads CASSVDARGPDTQYF. As DNA, the CDR3 is TGTGCCAGCAGCGTAGACGCTAGAGGGCCAGATACGCAGTATTTT.

This clonotype was observed at least ten times. This sequence joins TRBV15 and TRBJ1-4; D call uncertain. CDR3 size: 15 residues. The germline V gene has CDR1 LNHNV and CDR2 YYDKDF (reference sequence). V was cut by 6 bases and J by 0 bases, with 11 bases left in between. This CDR3 is CATSPLRSTNEKLFF. The CDR3 DNA sequence: TGTGCCACCAGTCCACTAAGATCAACTAATGAAAAACTGTTTTTT.

The chain links TRBV5-1 to TRBJ2-2; no reliable D call. Germline CDR1 is SGHRS and CDR2 is YFSETQ. Trimming pared 3 bases from V and 4 bases from J, leaving 10 bases between. The CDR3 sequence is 14 residues long. The CDR3: CASSSQIATGELFF. CDR3 DNA sequence: TGCGCCAGCAGCTCCCAAATTGCCACCGGGGAGCTGTTTTTT.

This clonotype was found many times. The CDR3 DNA sequence: TGCAGTGCTTCCCCGGGGCGGGGGGGCACAGATACGCAGTATTTT. It yields the protein CSASPGRGGTDTQYF. The chain carries TRBV20-1 and TRBJ2-3; 8 nucleotides line up with TRBD2. The CDR3 extends over 15 amino acids. V shed 5 bases, J shed 1 base, and the junction held 8 bases outside the gene matches. Per germline, CDR1 DFQATT and CDR2 SNEGSKA (reference sequence).

The chain is built from TRBV27 and TRBJ1-2; D gene ambiguous. The ends were cut back, 3 bases at V and 1 base at J, with 12 bases in the middle. Looked up from germline, CDR1 is MNHEY and CDR2 is SMNVEV (reference sequence). CDR3 length: 15 amino acids. The CDR3 sequence is CASSFLSGDNYGYTF. The CDR3 DNA reads as TGTGCCAGCAGTTTTCTATCCGGTGATAACTATGGCTACACCTTC.

This clonotype was recorded many times. The V call is TRBV12-3 or TRBV12-4, the J call TRBJ2-5; 7 bases match TRBD1. The trim removed 6 bases at V and 2 bases at J, leaving 9 bases unmatched. CDR3 length equals 15 residues. For the CDR3, the DNA is TGTGCCAGCAGATGGAGACAGGGATTTCAAGAGACCCAGTACTTC. This codes for CASRWRQGFQETQYF.

Many counts were recorded for this clonotype. V gene TRBV20-1 combines with J gene TRBJ1-1, with TRBD1 identical over 8 bases. The J segment lost 6 bases and the V segment lost 3 bases, leaving 15 bases of the junction unmatched. Germline V gene data show CDR1 as DFQATT and CDR2 as SNEGSKA (reference sequence). CDR3 length: 16 residues. The CDR3 nucleotides read TGCAGTGCTAGGGATCCCCGACAGGGGTTGTGGGCTGAAGCTTTCTTT. This encodes CSARDPRQGLWAEAFF.

This clonotype appeared a few times. The chain is built from TRBV20-1 and TRBJ1-1, with D uncertain. The CDR3 extends over 13 amino acids. Trimming removed 6 bases at V and 1 base at J, with 12 bases between. Germline values: CDR1 DFQATT, CDR2 SNEGSKA (reference sequence). The CDR3 reads CSASIRANTEAFF. The CDR3 nucleotides are TGCAGTGCCTCTATCAGAGCGAACACTGAAGCTTTCTTT.

This clonotype was seen more than once but under ten times. This chain joins TRBV20-1 and TRBJ1-6; D uncertain. V was trimmed by 5 bases and J by 5 bases, leaving 22 bases between them. This CDR3 comprises 17 residues. The germline CDR1 and CDR2 sequences are DFQATT and SNEGSKA (reference sequence). CDR3 in DNA: TGCAGTGCTCCCAACGGTGAGGGTGGTATGGATAATTCACCCCTCCACTTT. This sequence encodes CSAPNGEGGMDNSPLHF.

Many counts were recorded for this clonotype. V and J are TRBV29-1 and TRBJ2-3, with TRBD2 matching over 9 bases. The V gene's germline CDR1 is SQVTM and CDR2 ANQGSEA. V gave up 8 bases and J gave up 3 bases; unmatched junction bases: 6. The CDR3 contains 13 residues. Written as DNA, the CDR3 is TGCAGCCATCGGGGACTAGCAACAGATACGCAGTATTTT. Its translation: CSHRGLATDTQYF.

This clonotype was observed many times. The V call is TRBV28, the J call TRBJ2-7, with D possibly matching TRBD1 (5 bases). V gave up 3 bases and J gave up 3 bases, with 12 bases separating them. Germline CDR1 is MDHEN and CDR2 is SYDVKM. This CDR3 is built from 14 residues. The CDR3 region has the DNA TGTGCCAGCAGTTTTCACAGGCTAATCTACGAGCAGTACTTC. It codes for CASSFHRLIYEQYF.

In its sample, this clonotype was seen many times. The chain has TRBV9 and TRBJ1-2; 9 bases match TRBD1. V trimming: 4 bases; J trimming: 3 bases; junction bases outside the gene matches: 13. This CDR3 has 17 residues. CDR1 is SGDLS, CDR2 YYNGEE, per germline. The CDR3 region has the DNA TGTGCCAGCAGCTCCAACCCCGGGACAGGGTGGGACTATGGCTACACCTTC. Protein product: CASSSNPGTGWDYGYTF.

Many counts were recorded for this clonotype. J is TRBJ2-5 and V is TRBV7-9, with unresolved D. V lost 5 bases, J lost 2 bases, and 9 bases lay in between. In germline, CDR1 is SEHNR, CDR2 FQNEAQ (reference sequence). There are 13 residues in the CDR3. CDR3 DNA sequence: TGTGCCAGCAGCCCCCTCGATCAAGAGACCCAGTACTTC. It codes for CASSPLDQETQYF.

This clonotype occurred many times. The chain employs TRBV7-2 and TRBJ2-3; the match to TRBD2 covers 7 bases. V lost 11 bases and J lost 1; bases outside the gene matches: 6. The CDR3 has 13 amino acids. Germline loops: CDR1 SGHTA, CDR2 FQGNSA. CDR3 nucleotides: TGTGCCCAGAGGGGAGGGGGCACAGATACGCAGTATTTT. It encodes CAQRGGGTDTQYF.

The sample holds many counts of this clonotype. The chain is built from TRBV3-1 and TRBJ2-5; D is ambiguous. From germline, CDR1 is LGHDT and CDR2 YNNKEL (reference sequence). CDR3 length: 13 residues. The germline V and J ends were trimmed by 4 bases and 0 bases, with 6 bases remaining between them. CDR3 region: CASSPRYQETQYF. CDR3 nucleotides: TGTGCCAGCAGCCCCCGGTACCAAGAGACCCAGTACTTC.

This clonotype came up many times. The J gene is TRBJ1-6, the V gene TRBV20-1; D gene ambiguous. With 6 bases removed from V and 8 bases from J, the gap between germline ends came to 8 bases. The germline gives CDR1 DFQATT, CDR2 SNEGSKA (reference sequence). CDR3 length: 11 residues. In DNA, the CDR3 is TGCAGTGCCATGCCACATTCACCCCTCCACTTT. Protein product: CSAMPHSPLHF.

This clonotype was seen repeatedly, ten times or more. This chain connects TRBV10-3 to TRBJ2-7, with D possibly being TRBD2 (6 bases). CDR3 size: 12 residues. The V end was cut by 11 bases, the J end by 1 base, with 12 bases between. Per germline, CDR1 ENHRY and CDR2 SYGVKD. In nucleotides, the CDR3 is TGTGCCGGAGGAGGGAGATCCTACGAGCAGTACTTC. Translated, it gives CAGGGRSYEQYF.

In its sample, this clonotype was seen many times. The chain joins TRBV9 to TRBJ1-2; D unclear. The V end lost 0 bases, the J end lost 0 bases, and 12 bases lay between the germline ends. CDR1 is SGDLS and CDR2 is YYNGEE in the germline V gene. This CDR3 is 16 amino acids long. The CDR3, as DNA: TGTGCCAGCAGCGTAGTGGCAGAATCTGCTAACTATGGCTACACCTTC. Encoded protein: CASSVVAESANYGYTF.

Regarding this clonotype: One junction end does not reproduce the germline sequence, and a read error may be involved. This sequence joins TRBV20-1 and TRBJ1-5; D perhaps matches TRBD1 (5 bases). The germline V gene encodes CDR1 DFQATT and CDR2 SNEGSKA (reference sequence). The CDR3 consists of 14 residues. CDR3 amino acids: CSATGGVPGQPQNF. The CDR3 bases are TGCAGTGCCACTGGGGGAGTCCCTGGGCAGCCCCAGAATTTT.

This clonotype was observed many times. This chain links TRBV20-1 with TRBJ2-1, with 7 nucleotides matching TRBD2. V was pared by 2 bases and J by 4 bases, with 11 bases of the junction left unmatched. Germline values: CDR1 DFQATT, CDR2 SNEGSKA (reference sequence). The CDR3 contains 16 residues. The CDR3: CSARKASGDFYNEQFF. DNA of the CDR3: TGCAGTGCTAGAAAGGCTAGCGGAGACTTTTACAATGAGCAGTTCTTC.

The chain uses TRBV7-3 and TRBJ2-7; 7 positions agree with TRBD2. The germline gives CDR1 SGHTA, CDR2 FQGTGA. The trim removed 5 bases at V and 0 bases at J, leaving 7 bases unmatched. This CDR3 comprises 15 residues. Here the CDR3 DNA reads TGTGCCAGCAGCCAATCCGGGGGGATCTCCTACGAGCAGTACTTC. Translated, it gives CASSQSGGISYEQYF.

This clonotype was observed many times. V gene TRBV29-1 combines with J gene TRBJ2-3; 9 positions match TRBD1. V lost 6 bases, J lost 5 bases, and 9 bases stayed unmatched. Germline lookup yields CDR1 SQVTM and CDR2 ANQGSEA. This CDR3 spans 14 amino acids. CDR3 coding DNA: TGCAGCGTGGAACAGGGGGCGCGGGGAGATACGCAGTATTTT. Protein sequence: CSVEQGARGDTQYF.

At least ten counts were recorded for this clonotype. CDR3: CASSPRLSSYEQYF. The CDR3 nucleotides read TGTGCCAGCAGCCCCCGCTTGAGCTCCTACGAGCAGTACTTC. The chain is built from TRBV7-8 and TRBJ2-7, with unresolved D. The CDR3 consists of 14 residues. Trimming took off 5 bases at V and 0 bases at J, with 11 bases between the two ends. Germline CDR1 is SGHVS and CDR2 is FQNEAQ.